The 2 T cell receptor beta chains in this list originate from one sample, sequenced in a study of cytomegalovirus exposure and HLA in healthy donors. The PCR used 60 Vbeta and 13 Jbeta primers. Using immunoSEQ multiplex PCR, the repertoire was profiled, and TCRdb retains in-frame clones only, with some absent. The sample includes about 34,000 clones, around nine tenths of them seen just once. Sample: PBMCs. The source is a boy aged 5-17 years in good health and CMV-seronegative.

This clone was detected a few times. The chain recombines TRBV6-1 with TRBJ2-1, with D tentatively TRBD1 (5 bases). The CDR3 extends over 15 amino acids. The V gene lost 6 bases and the J gene lost 0 bases, with 12 bases spanning the gap. Germline loops: CDR1 MNHNS, CDR2 SASEGT. The CDR3 DNA reads as TGTGCCAGCAGCCAACAGGTTAGCTCCTACAATGAGCAGTTCTTC. This codes for CASSQQVSSYNEQFF.

This clone was seen only once. The chain employs TRBV7-6 and TRBJ2-3, with 7 bases that match TRBD1. With V trimmed by 5 bases and J by 0 bases, 8 bases remained unmatched. Looked up from germline, CDR1 is SGHVS and CDR2 is FNYEAQ. This CDR3 comprises 16 residues. The CDR3 sequence is CASSPHQQGSTDTQYF. The CDR3 DNA is TGTGCCAGCAGCCCACACCAACAGGGGAGCACAGATACGCAGTATTTT.